Each of the 32 T cell receptor beta chains below was sequenced from the same sample in a study of shared clonotypes between healthy human individuals. The protocol was immunoSEQ multiplex PCR, while the TCRdb copy is restricted to in-frame clones and leaves out a portion. Altogether some 1.5 million clones are present, approximately 96% being singletons, with the ten largest covering roughly 1.1%. The material sequenced was naive CD4+ T cells sorted from blood. Subset denoted: CD45RA+ positively selected. The receptors derive from a man aged 25 to 40 in good health.

Concerning this clone: At one end, the junction sequence differs from germline, possibly due to a read error. The chain combines TRBV11-2 with TRBJ2-7; D gene ambiguous. CDR1 and CDR2 from the germline V gene are SGHAT and FQNNGV. CDR3 length: 8 amino acids. The CDR3, as DNA: TGTGCCAGCAGCTTAGGGGGCTTC. Protein product: CASSLGGF. Full variable domain (rest looked up from reference TRBV11-2 and TRBJ2-7): EAGVAQSPRYKIIEKRQSVAFWCNPISGHATLYWYQQILGQGPKLLIQFQNNGVVDDSQLPKDRFSAERLKGVDSTLKIQPAKLEDSAVYLCASSLGGFGPGTRLTVT.

The chain is built from TRBV19 and TRBJ2-7; the match to TRBD1 covers 7 bases. The CDR3 extends over 16 amino acids. Germline V gene sequence: CDR1 LNHDA, CDR2 SQIVND (reference sequence). With V trimmed by 3 bases and J by 0 bases, 8 bases remained unmatched. Written as DNA, the CDR3 is TGTGCCAGTAGTATGAGGGACAGTAAATCCTCCTACGAGCAGTACTTC. This translates into CASSMRDSKSSYEQYF.

The chain carries TRBV14 and TRBJ2-7, with 10 bases lining up with TRBD2. Trimming took 1 base from V and 1 from J; bases not matched to a gene: 1. This CDR3 spans 15 amino acids. Germline lookup yields CDR1 SGHDN and CDR2 FVKESK. This CDR3 is CASSQGGLASYEQYF. The CDR3 DNA is TGTGCCAGCAGCCAAGGGGGACTAGCGTCCTACGAGCAGTACTTC. The full variable domain, with the rest looked up from reference TRBV14 and TRBJ2-7, is EAGVTQFPSHSVIEKGQTVTLRCDPISGHDNLYWYRRVMGKEIKFLLHFVKESKQDESGMPNNRFLAERTGGTYSTLKVQPAELEDSGVYFCASSQGGLASYEQYFGPGTRLTVT.

The J gene is TRBJ2-1, the V gene TRBV6-6; 7 positions agree with TRBD2. This CDR3 is built from 14 residues. Losses at the gene ends were 3 bases for V and 3 bases for J; bases not matched to a gene: 2. Per germline, CDR1 MNHNY and CDR2 SVGAGI (reference sequence). DNA of the CDR3: TGTGCCAGCAGTTATAGGGAGGGCTACAATGAGCAGTTCTTC. The encoded protein is CASSYREGYNEQFF.

The V gene is TRBV19, the J gene TRBJ1-5, with 10 bases identical to TRBD1. The CDR3 loop spans 15 amino acids. Losses at the gene ends were 6 bases for V and 7 bases for J; bases not matched to a gene: 9. The germline V gene has CDR1 LNHDA and CDR2 SQIVND (reference sequence). CDR3 region: CASRPGTGAWQPQHF. Here the CDR3 DNA reads TGTGCCAGTAGGCCGGGGACAGGGGCTTGGCAGCCCCAGCATTTT.

The CDR3: CASSLGATGGETQYF. DNA for the CDR3: TGCGCCAGCAGCTTGGGGGCGACAGGGGGGGAGACCCAGTACTTC. The chain employs TRBV5-1 and TRBJ2-5, with 9 bases that match TRBD1. Germline assignment: CDR1 SGHRS and CDR2 YFSETQ. V trimming: 0 bases; J trimming: 5 bases; junction bases outside the gene matches: 5. The CDR3 consists of 15 residues.

The chain couples TRBV2 to TRBJ1-2; 10 bases are shared with TRBD1. Germline V gives CDR1 SNHLY, CDR2 FYNNEI. J was trimmed by 3 bases and V by 6 bases; bases with no gene match: 4. This CDR3 spans 14 amino acids. This chain's CDR3 is CASRSGTGDYGYTF. The CDR3 DNA is TGTGCCAGCAGGTCCGGGACAGGGGACTATGGCTACACCTTC.

The chain has TRBV7-9 and TRBJ2-7; D remains ambiguous. The V gene lost 2 bases and the J gene lost 2 bases, with 10 bases spanning the gap. Germline-derived CDR1 and CDR2 are SEHNR and FQNEAQ (reference sequence). The CDR3 has 14 residues. CDR3: CASSLTQETYEQYF. The CDR3 DNA sequence: TGTGCCAGCAGCTTAACGCAGGAGACCTACGAGCAGTACTTC.

This chain connects TRBV11-3 to TRBJ2-3; 8 bases match TRBD2. Trimming at V came to 5 bases and at J to 1 base, leaving 5 bases not matched to a gene. Looked up from germline, CDR1 is SGHNT and CDR2 is YENEEA. The CDR3 loop spans 15 amino acids. DNA of the CDR3: TGTGCCAGCAGCCCCGCCGGGAGGGGCACAGATACGCAGTATTTT. It is translated as CASSPAGRGTDTQYF.

The chain recombines TRBV5-6 with TRBJ2-2, with 8 bases that match TRBD1. Germline V gene data show CDR1 as SGHDT and CDR2 as YYEEEE. The junction had 8 bases not matched to a gene; V was cut back by 4 bases and J by 3 bases. The CDR3 is 16 residues long. This CDR3 is CASSPPTGADTGELFF. CDR3 in DNA: TGTGCCAGCAGCCCCCCGACAGGGGCGGACACCGGGGAGCTGTTTTTT.

Regarding this clone: This sample also contains other DNA sequences that code for the same CDR3. This chain joins TRBV15 and TRBJ1-3; no definite D call. V shed 2 bases and J shed 1 base, with 6 bases lying between them. The CDR3 runs to 14 residues. Germline V gene lookup returns CDR1 LNHNV and CDR2 YYDKDF (reference sequence). This CDR3 reads CATSRQGSGNTIYF. DNA for the CDR3: TGTGCCACCAGCAGACAAGGATCTGGAAACACCATATATTTT.

This clone has just one count. J is TRBJ2-7 and V is TRBV10-2; TRBD2 aligns across 7 bases. V shed 2 bases, J shed 7 bases, and the junction held 20 bases outside the gene matches. This CDR3 has 18 residues. CDR1 and CDR2 from the germline V gene are WSHSY and SAAADI. The CDR3 protein is CASSERSREVGISGEQYF. The CDR3 region has the DNA TGCGCCAGCAGTGAGAGGTCCCGGGAGGTGGGCATATCGGGAGAGCAGTACTTC.

The gene calls are TRBV28 and TRBJ1-2, with D perhaps matching TRBD1 (5 bases). There are 14 residues in the CDR3. Trimming pared 6 bases from V and 7 bases from J, leaving 18 bases between. Germline V gene sequence: CDR1 MDHEN, CDR2 SYDVKM. DNA of the CDR3: TGTGCCAGCAGGGCGGGCGGTGGAGGGGCTGGCTACACCTTC. This codes for CASRAGGGGAGYTF.

V gene TRBV5-6 combines with J gene TRBJ1-1, with D unclear. Per the germline V gene, CDR1 is SGHDT and CDR2 is YYEEEE. Trimming took 2 bases from V and 5 from J, leaving 16 bases between them. This CDR3 region has 15 residues. CDR3 region: CASSFIDREGTEAFF. The DNA for the CDR3 is TGTGCCAGCAGCTTTATTGATAGGGAAGGGACTGAAGCTTTCTTT. The entire variable domain, with the rest obtained from reference TRBV5-6 and TRBJ1-1, is as follows: DAGVTQSPTHLIKTRGQQVTLRCSPKSGHDTVSWYQQALGQGPQFIFQYYEEEERQRGNFPDRFSGHQFPNYSSELNVNALLLGDSALYLCASSFIDREGTEAFFGQGTRLTVV.

The genes are TRBV5-1 and TRBJ1-5, with D uncertain. Trimming stripped 2 bases from V and 0 bases from J, with 12 bases between. The CDR3 spans 16 residues. CDR1 SGHRS and CDR2 YFSETQ come from the germline V gene. The CDR3 region is CASSFEARDSNQPQHF. The CDR3 DNA is TGCGCCAGCAGCTTTGAAGCTAGGGATAGCAATCAGCCCCAGCATTTT.

In DNA, the CDR3 is TGTGCCAGCAGCTTAGCGGGCTTCCCTGACAATGAGCAGTTCTTC. Its translation is CASSLAGFPDNEQFF. The V gene is TRBV7-6, the J gene TRBJ2-1; D is uncertain. This CDR3 contains 15 residues. The germline V gene encodes CDR1 SGHVS and CDR2 FNYEAQ. Trimming shortened V by 0 bases and J by 5 bases, and 11 bases separated the two germline ends.

Written as DNA, the CDR3 is TGTGCCAGCAGGGTAGCGGGAGGATCCTACGAGCAGTACTTC. Translated, it gives CASRVAGGSYEQYF. The V and J genes are TRBV28 and TRBJ2-7; TRBD2 agrees at 10 bases. This CDR3 contains 14 residues. After removal of 6 bases from V and 1 base from J, the junction contained 3 bases not matched to a gene. The germline V gene has CDR1 MDHEN and CDR2 SYDVKM.

This clone was counted a single time. This rearrangement joins TRBV19 to TRBJ2-7, with 8 positions matching TRBD1. V was clipped by 5 bases and J by 2 bases; unmatched bases: 11. CDR1 and CDR2 from the germline V gene are LNHDA and SQIVND (reference sequence). The CDR3 has 16 amino acids. The chain's CDR3 is CASSARQGRYTYEQYF. CDR3 DNA: TGTGCCAGTAGTGCCCGACAGGGGCGCTACACCTACGAGCAGTACTTC.

The rearrangement links TRBV18 to TRBJ1-3, with no clear D. The CDR3 has 14 amino acids. Germline CDR1 and CDR2: KGHSH and LQKENI. V was pared by 5 bases and J by 2 bases, with 10 bases between. CDR3 nucleotides: TGTGCCAGCTCATCTACAGCCGCTGGAAACACCATATATTTT. Its translation is CASSSTAAGNTIYF.

V gene TRBV6-5 combines with J gene TRBJ1-1; D is possibly TRBD1 (6 bases). Germline values: CDR1 MNHEY, CDR2 SVGAGI. This CDR3 has 15 amino acids. Trimming stripped 0 bases from V and 4 bases from J, with 12 bases between. The DNA of the CDR3 is TGTGCCAGCAGTTACTCAAGAGGGGGAGGCACTGAAGCTTTCTTT. Translated: CASSYSRGGGTEAFF.

This rearrangement joins TRBV18 to TRBJ1-1; D is unclear. From germline, CDR1 is KGHSH and CDR2 LQKENI. The CDR3 spans 14 residues. The V end lost 3 bases, the J end lost 5 bases, and 13 bases lay between the germline ends. This CDR3 is CASSPNPQGTEAFF. The CDR3 nucleotides are TGTGCCAGCTCACCTAACCCCCAAGGGACTGAAGCTTTCTTT.

On this clone: Other DNA sequences in this sample translate to the same CDR3. The CDR3: CASSSGWNTEAFF. The DNA for the CDR3 is TGCGCCAGCAGCTCCGGTTGGAACACTGAAGCTTTCTTT. The chain is built from TRBV5-1 and TRBJ1-1; D not certain. V lost 3 bases and J 1 base, leaving 7 bases between the germline ends. CDR1 is SGHRS, CDR2 YFSETQ, per germline. This CDR3 is 13 amino acids long.

V gene TRBV28 combines with J gene TRBJ2-7; D is possibly TRBD1 (6 bases). Trimming stripped 7 bases from V and 2 bases from J, with 12 bases between. CDR3 length equals 13 residues. CDR1 and CDR2 (germline): MDHEN, SYDVKM. The CDR3 sequence is CASNPQGAYEQYF. The CDR3 nucleotides read TGTGCCAGCAACCCACAGGGAGCCTACGAGCAGTACTTC. Looking up the rest from reference TRBV28 and TRBJ2-7 gives the full variable domain: DVKVTQSSRYLVKRTGEKVFLECVQDMDHENMFWYRQDPGLGLRLIYFSYDVKMKEKGDIPEGYSVSREKKERFSLILESASTNQTSMYLCASNPQGAYEQYFGPGTRLTVT.

This rearrangement joins TRBV5-5 to TRBJ1-2; D is uncertain. CDR3 length: 13 residues. Per germline, CDR1 SGHKS and CDR2 YYEKEE (reference sequence). The V end lost 4 bases, the J end lost 8 bases, and 15 bases lay between the germline ends. The chain's CDR3 is CASSPPGSGGYTF. CDR3 nucleotides: TGTGCCAGCAGCCCACCGGGGTCAGGCGGCTACACCTTC. The full variable domain, its missing parts supplied by reference TRBV5-5 and TRBJ1-2, is DAGVTQSPTHLIKTRGQQVTLRCSPISGHKSVSWYQQVLGQGPQFIFQYYEKEERGRGNFPDRFSARQFPNYSSELNVNALLLGDSALYLCASSPPGSGGYTFGSGTRLTVV.

The J gene is TRBJ1-1, the V gene TRBV21-1; TRBD1 was called by the table and not checked on the DNA. TRBV21-1 is a pseudogene segment. The CDR3 spans 15 residues. CDR3 in amino acids: CASSKTGDRNTEAFF. DNA of the CDR3: TGTGCCAGCAGCAAAACGGGGGACAGGAACACTGAAGCTTTCTTT.

This chain connects TRBV7-3 to TRBJ2-7, with 9 bases lining up with TRBD2. The J call may be wrong; the DNA end is better matched by TRBJ2-1. This CDR3 has 16 residues. CDR1 is SGHTA, CDR2 FQGTGA, per germline. In DNA, the CDR3 is TGTGCCAGCAGCCCGAAGGGAGGAGCGGGAGGCGATGAGCAGTTCTTC. It yields the protein CASSPKGGAGGDEQFF.

This chain joins TRBV7-2 and TRBJ1-2; TRBD1 aligns across 7 bases. The CDR3 totals 15 residues. The ends lost 0 bases at V and 3 bases at J; junction bases unmatched: 4. CDR1 and CDR2 (germline): SGHTA, FQGNSA. The CDR3 region is CASSLAGTADYGYTF. Written as DNA, the CDR3 is TGTGCCAGCAGCTTAGCAGGGACAGCCGACTATGGCTACACCTTC.

In this sample, this clone turned up once. The genes are TRBV19 and TRBJ2-5, with D perhaps matching TRBD2 (6 bases). Trimming pared 3 bases from V and 5 bases from J, leaving 10 bases between. CDR1 and CDR2 from the germline V gene are LNHDA and SQIVND (reference sequence). The CDR3 covers 13 residues. The CDR3 region has the DNA TGTGCCAGTAGTATCGACAGCGGGGAGACCCAGTACTTC. It encodes CASSIDSGETQYF.

This clone was seen a few times. The chain is built from TRBV20-1 and TRBJ2-1; D call uncertain. The CDR3 spans 10 residues. Germline lookup yields CDR1 DFQATT and CDR2 SNEGSKA (reference sequence). V dropped 5 bases and J dropped 7 bases, with 6 bases sitting between them. The DNA for the CDR3 is TGCAGTGCTCCGTCAAATGAGCAGTTCTTC. Residues: CSAPSNEQFF.

The count of this clone is one. This rearrangement joins TRBV6-5 to TRBJ2-7; 8 positions agree with TRBD2. Germline V gene data show CDR1 as MNHEY and CDR2 as SVGAGI. CDR3 length equals 13 residues. The V segment lost 5 bases and the J segment 3 bases; nucleotides outside the gene matches: 3. CDR3 region: CASSLGTSYEQYF. DNA of the CDR3: TGTGCCAGCAGTCTCGGGACTAGCTACGAGCAGTACTTC.

This clone was observed a single time. This rearrangement joins TRBV6-5 to TRBJ2-5; D uncertain. V lost 0 bases and J lost 4, with 9 bases in between. CDR1 and CDR2 (germline): MNHEY, SVGAGI. The CDR3 has 14 residues. This CDR3 is CASSYSQLGETQYF. The CDR3 nucleotides are TGTGCCAGCAGTTACTCCCAGCTGGGAGAGACCCAGTACTTC.

The rearrangement uses TRBV11-2 and TRBJ1-1; 8 nucleotides match TRBD1. The CDR3 sequence is 14 residues long. Germline V gene data show CDR1 as SGHAT and CDR2 as FQNNGV. With V trimmed by 5 bases and J by 0 bases, 2 bases remained unmatched. Here the CDR3 DNA reads TGTGCCAGCAGCCAGGACAGGGTGAACACTGAAGCTTTCTTT. Translated: CASSQDRVNTEAFF.